Each of the 24 T cell receptor beta chains below was sequenced from the same sample in a study of metastatic and nonmetastatic thyroid tumors. No treatment of any kind had been given to any patient before thyroid surgery. TCRdb re-called the PCR reads with MiXCR. The top ten clones hold about 15% of a sample with about 25,000 clones, approximately 13% of them seen once. Sequenced material: blood. These receptors originate from a female donor with papillary thyroid cancer or a benign thyroid nodule (not recorded which). Some clones in this sample may be carry-over from other donors' samples.

This clone was seen ten or more times. The chain joins TRBV9 to TRBJ2-1; 9 positions agree with TRBD2. The V gene end was trimmed by 1 base and the J gene end by 5 bases; junction bases not matched to a gene: 10. The V gene's germline CDR1 is SGDLS and CDR2 YYNGEE. The CDR3 consists of 17 residues. The CDR3 loop reads CASSVYGLVAGDNEQFF. CDR3 bases: TGTGCCAGCAGCGTATATGGTTTGGTAGCGGGGGACAATGAGCAGTTCTTC.

This clone was recorded many times. V and J are TRBV12-3 or TRBV12-4 and TRBJ2-2, with TRBD2 matching over 7 bases. V was pared by 7 bases and J by 6 bases, with 11 bases of the junction left unmatched. This CDR3 is built from 15 residues. In DNA form, the CDR3 reads TGTGCCAGCATCCTTTTAAGCGGGACGGCCGGGGAGCTGTTTTTT. Protein product: CASILLSGTAGELFF.

The chain couples TRBV6-4 to TRBJ2-7, with D perhaps matching TRBD1 (6 bases). V shed 7 bases and J shed 5 bases, with 18 bases lying between them. This CDR3 has 14 residues. Germline CDR1 and CDR2: MRHNA and SNTAGT. CDR3 DNA sequence: TGTGCCAGCATCTGGCCAGGGGACATCCACGAGCAGTACTTC. It specifies CASIWPGDIHEQYF.

About this clone: A single base separates this from a much larger clone, so it may be a read error. This specimen includes other DNA sequences encoding the same CDR3. The CDR3 sequence: CATPPERDNTGELVF. CDR3 coding DNA: TGCGCCACACCGCCAGAGCGGGATAACACCGGGGAGCTGGTTTTT. V is TRBV4-3 and J is TRBJ2-2; 7 positions match TRBD2. This CDR3 is built from 15 residues. Germline CDR1 and CDR2: LGHNA and YSLEER.

This clone was picked up many times. The rearrangement links TRBV20-1 to TRBJ2-7; D perhaps matches TRBD1 (5 bases). Deletions cut 8 bases from V and 5 bases from J, with 28 bases between. The CDR3 loop spans 16 amino acids. Per the germline V gene, CDR1 is DFQATT and CDR2 is SNEGSKA (reference sequence). The CDR3, as DNA: TGCAGTCTAGATATTATAGGGGCGGCCAGAACTGACGAGCAGTACTTC. It codes for CSLDIIGAARTDEQYF.

This clone has at least ten counts. The chain couples TRBV11-1 to TRBJ2-1; tentative D call: TRBD2 (6 bases). Germline V lookup: CDR1 SGHAT, CDR2 FQDESV (reference sequence). V shed 5 bases and J shed 5 bases, with 16 bases lying between them. This CDR3 region has 15 residues. CDR3 protein: CASSEELAINNEQFF. In DNA, the CDR3 is TGTGCCAGCAGCGAGGAGCTAGCGATTAACAATGAGCAGTTCTTC.

This clone has only a few counts. At one end the junction does not follow the germline gene, possibly because of a read error. The chain carries TRBV6-5 and TRBJ2-7; D perhaps matches TRBD1 (7 bases). The length of the CDR3 is 16 residues. Germline V gene data show CDR1 as MNHEY and CDR2 as SVGAGI. The CDR3 loop is CASIYPGTAGGYEQYF. The CDR3 bases are TGTGCCAGCATTTACCCCGGGACAGCCGGGGGCTACGAGCAGTACTTC.

This clone was observed many times. V is TRBV19 and J is TRBJ2-1; TRBD2 matches 8 bases. V lost 4 bases and J lost 4; bases outside the gene matches: 6. Germline V lookup: CDR1 LNHDA, CDR2 SQIVND (reference sequence). This CDR3 contains 15 residues. DNA for the CDR3: TGTGCCAGTAGTACTACTAGCGGCCCTTACAATGAGCAGTTCTTC. Protein sequence: CASSTTSGPYNEQFF. The whole variable domain, filled in from reference TRBV19 and TRBJ2-1, reads DGGITQSPKYLFRKEGQNVTLSCEQNLNHDAMYWYRQDPGQGLRLIYYSQIVNDFQKGDIAEGYSVSREKKESFPLTVTSAQKNPTAFYLCASSTTSGPYNEQFFGPGTRLTVL.

This clone is medium-sized (0.01 to 0.1%) by share. The chain has TRBV9 and TRBJ2-7, with unresolved D. This CDR3 region has 12 residues. Between the trimmed V and J ends, which lost 4 bases and 2 bases, there was a span of 7 bases. Looked up from germline, CDR1 is SGDLS and CDR2 is YYNGEE. CDR3 protein: CASSTGTYEQYF. The CDR3 DNA reads as TGTGCCAGCAGCACCGGAACCTACGAGCAGTACTTC.

The chain recombines TRBV6-2 or TRBV6-3 with TRBJ1-5, with 8 bases identical to TRBD1. J lost 3 bases, V lost 6 bases, and 4 bases had no gene match. The CDR3 contains 14 residues. CDR1 is MNHEY and CDR2 is SVGEGT in the germline V gene. CDR3 bases: TGTGCCAGCAGCCCGGGACAGGTCAATCAGCCCCAGCATTTT. Its protein is CASSPGQVNQPQHF.

Here the CDR3 DNA reads TGCAGTGCTCGCAGTCCCGGGACTAGCGGGGGGGCCGATAATGAGCAGTTCTTC. It is translated as CSARSPGTSGGADNEQFF. The chain recombines TRBV20-1 with TRBJ2-1, with 16 bases lining up with TRBD2. The V gene's germline CDR1 is DFQATT and CDR2 SNEGSKA (reference sequence). CDR3 size: 18 residues. V was pared by 5 bases and J by 7 bases, with 14 bases of the junction left unmatched.

This clone was seen many times. This sequence joins TRBV6-1 and TRBJ2-7; the D is unclear. The CDR3 is 13 residues long. V was trimmed by 5 bases and J by 1 base, leaving 9 bases between them. Per germline, CDR1 MNHNS and CDR2 SASEGT. The CDR3 nucleotides are TGTGCCAGCAGTCGTCATCGTTCCTACGAGCAGTACTTC. It codes for CASSRHRSYEQYF.

Note on this clone: This sequence may be a read error, since a much larger clone differs from it by one base. The rearrangement uses TRBV3-1 and TRBJ2-1, with a tentative D call TRBD2 (5 bases). The germline gives CDR1 LGHDT, CDR2 YNNKEL (reference sequence). This CDR3 has 17 residues. CDR3 sequence reads: CANSQGPAESSYNEQFF. The CDR3 DNA sequence: TGTGCCAACAGCCAAGGGCCAGCGGAGAGCTCCTACAATGAGCAGTTCTTC.

This clone has at least ten counts. The rearrangement joins TRBV15 to TRBJ2-5, with D tentatively TRBD1 (5 bases). The V and J ends lost 2 bases and 2 bases respectively, with 15 bases between them. CDR3 length: 16 amino acids. The germline gives CDR1 LNHNV, CDR2 YYDKDF (reference sequence). DNA for the CDR3: TGTGCCACCAGCAGACCCCCGGAAGGGGCTCAAGAGACCCAGTACTTC. It specifies CATSRPPEGAQETQYF.

This clone was seen repeatedly, ten times or more. This chain links TRBV19 with TRBJ2-1; 9 nucleotides match TRBD2. CDR3 length: 15 amino acids. V lost 1 base to trimming and J lost 6 bases; unmatched junction nucleotides: 4. Per germline, CDR1 LNHDA and CDR2 SQIVND (reference sequence). CDR3 in DNA: TGTGCCAGTAGTATAGTTGGCGGGAGGGGCAATGAGCAGTTCTTC. It codes for CASSIVGGRGNEQFF.

V is TRBV7-9 and J is TRBJ2-3, with D hard to call. Trimming left V 2 bases short and J 0 bases short, with 6 bases between. Germline loops: CDR1 SEHNR, CDR2 FQNEAQ (reference sequence). The CDR3 sequence is 14 residues long. The CDR3 nucleotides are TGTGCCAGCAGCTTAAGCGTGAGCACAGATACGCAGTATTTT. This codes for CASSLSVSTDTQYF.

This clone occurred many times. The chain carries TRBV29-1 and TRBJ1-1; the D is unclear. The V end lost 6 bases, the J end lost 0 bases, and 5 bases lay between the germline ends. The V gene's germline CDR1 is SQVTM and CDR2 ANQGSEA. This CDR3 contains 11 residues. The CDR3 region is CSVLLNTEAFF. CDR3 sequence (DNA): TGCAGCGTACTCCTGAACACTGAAGCTTTCTTT.

For this clone: Compared with germline, one end of the junction differs, possibly owing to a read error. The CDR3 sequence: CSARSACHGGTVNAGELFF. The CDR3 DNA reads as TGCAGTGCTAGATCGGCCTGTCATGGTGGGACAGTGAACGCCGGGGAGCTGTTTTTT. The rearrangement links TRBV20-1 to TRBJ2-2; 7 bases map to TRBD1. CDR1 is DFQATT, CDR2 SNEGSKA, per germline (reference sequence). The CDR3 is 19 amino acids.

Note on this clone: The CDR3 does not close with the conserved phenylalanine or tryptophan, likely indicating a read error. V usage is TRBV10-3 and J usage is TRBJ2-6, with 12 bases identical to TRBD2. This CDR3 comprises 18 residues. Germline CDR1 ENHRY, CDR2 SYGVKD. The V segment lost 2 bases and the J segment 0 bases; nucleotides outside the gene matches: 2. DNA of the CDR3: TGTGCCATCAGTGAGGGACTAGCGGGGATCTCTGGGGCCAACGTCCTGACTCTC. Protein product: CAISEGLAGISGANVLTL.

This clone was found a few times. V usage is TRBV6-1 and J usage is TRBJ2-7; TRBD1 aligns across 10 bases. The CDR3 consists of 15 residues. CDR1 is MNHNS and CDR2 is SASEGT in the germline V gene. CDR3 bases: TGTACCATCAGTGAAGACGGGACAGGGGCCTACGAGCAGTACTTC. Translation gives CTISEDGTGAYEQYF.

This clone was picked up many times. The chain combines TRBV3-1 with TRBJ2-2; 8 nucleotides match TRBD1. This CDR3 is built from 14 residues. CDR1 is LGHDT, CDR2 YNNKEL, per germline (reference sequence). V shed 3 bases and J 5 bases; nucleotides not matched to a gene: 2. The CDR3, as DNA: TGTGCCAGCAGCCATGACAGGGGAACCGGGGAGCTGTTTTTT. It translates to CASSHDRGTGELFF. The whole variable domain, remainder taken from reference TRBV3-1 and TRBJ2-2, is DTAVSQTPKYLVTQMGNDKSIKCEQNLGHDTMYWYKQDSKKFLKIMFSYNNKELIINETVPNRFSPKSPDKAHLNLHINSLELGDSAVYFCASSHDRGTGELFFGEGSRLTVL.

This clone is categorized as medium-sized. The identical CDR3 is also encoded by other nucleotide sequences in the sample. V is TRBV6-1 and J is TRBJ2-6, with TRBD1 matching 8 bases. CDR1 is MNHNS, CDR2 SASEGT, per germline. The V gene end was trimmed by 6 bases and the J gene end by 0 bases; junction bases not matched to a gene: 7. The CDR3 sequence is 17 residues long. CDR3 DNA sequence: TGTGCCAGCAGACTCGGACAGGGTAGCTCTGGGGCCAACGTCCTGACTTTC. Translation: CASRLGQGSSGANVLTF.

The table lists this clone with a few counts. The rearrangement links TRBV6-2 or TRBV6-3 to TRBJ2-7; 8 bases are a match to TRBD2. V dropped 2 bases and J dropped 7; count of bases not matched to a gene: 7. The CDR3 is 14 residues long. Germline CDR1 and CDR2: MNHEY and SVGEGT. The CDR3 here is CASSYPGLAGEQYF. The CDR3 DNA reads TGTGCCAGCAGTTACCCTGGACTAGCTGGAGAGCAGTACTTC.

V is TRBV4-3 and J is TRBJ2-3; D is undetermined. V was trimmed by 7 bases and J by 6 bases, leaving 8 bases between them. Germline-derived CDR1 and CDR2 are LGHNA and YSLEER. The CDR3 length is 11 residues. The CDR3 DNA reads TGCGCCAGCACCCCAGCCGATACGCAGTATTTT. It translates to CASTPADTQYF.